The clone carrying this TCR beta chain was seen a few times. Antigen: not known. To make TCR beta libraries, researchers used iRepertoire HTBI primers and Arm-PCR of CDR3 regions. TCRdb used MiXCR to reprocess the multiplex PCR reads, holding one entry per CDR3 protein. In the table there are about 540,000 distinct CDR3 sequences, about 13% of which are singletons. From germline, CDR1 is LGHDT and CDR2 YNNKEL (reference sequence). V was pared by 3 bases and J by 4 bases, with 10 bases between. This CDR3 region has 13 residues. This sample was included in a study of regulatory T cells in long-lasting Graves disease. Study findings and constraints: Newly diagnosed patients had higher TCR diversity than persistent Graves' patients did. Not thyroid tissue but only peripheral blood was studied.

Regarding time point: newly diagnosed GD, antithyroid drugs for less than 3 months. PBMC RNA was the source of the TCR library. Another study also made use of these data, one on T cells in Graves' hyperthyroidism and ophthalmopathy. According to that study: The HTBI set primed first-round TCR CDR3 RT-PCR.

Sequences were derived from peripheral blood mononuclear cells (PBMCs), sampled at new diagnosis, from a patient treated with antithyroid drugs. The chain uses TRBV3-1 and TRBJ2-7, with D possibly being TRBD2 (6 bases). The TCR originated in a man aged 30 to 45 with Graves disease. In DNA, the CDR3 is TGTGCCAGCAGCCAGCGGGGCAAGTACGAGCAGTACTTC. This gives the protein CASSQRGKYEQYF.